This T cell receptor (beta chain) appears in the sequencing data of a study of lymphopenia after photon versus proton radiotherapy. Generated by immunoSEQ multiplex PCR, the TCRdb table keeps only in-frame clones and is missing some. The repertoire holds about 30,000 clones, with approximately 87% as singletons. This CDR3 spans 17 amino acids. With 5 bases removed from V and 1 base from J, the gap between germline ends came to 17 bases. Germline V gene sequence: CDR1 SGHTA, CDR2 FQGNSA. The source is a woman aged 55-70 years with cholangiocarcinoma. Some clones in this sample may be carry-over from other donors' samples. Material: peripheral blood, obtained from a patient treated with proton-based radiotherapy. The rearrangement joins TRBV7-2 to TRBJ2-2; maybe TRBD1 (5 bases). CDR3: CASSLRLRGMNTGELFF. The DNA for the CDR3 is TGTGCCAGCAGCCTCCGTCTAAGGGGCATGAACACCGGGGAGCTGTTTTTT.